This section outlines one T cell receptor (beta chain) sequence together with its context. Antigen unknown. Deletions cut 5 bases from V and 9 bases from J, with 17 bases between. The CDR3 loop spans 14 amino acids. The germline gives CDR1 SGHTA, CDR2 FQGTGA. This sample is part of a study of long-term antiretroviral therapy in people with HIV. Turning to the study itself: The immediate-ART recommendation dates to 2015, and the earliest samples predate it by about a decade. Study-wide points: Sampling of blood ran from the mid-2000s to the late 2010s, and older ART regimens were possibly in use. Clonotypes expanded prior to ART showed repertoire dominance at all sampled time points.

Survey-level immunoSEQ v3.0 assays were run. Profiled with immunoSEQ multiplex PCR; TCRdb holds only in-frame clones, not every one. The data hold around 16,000 clones, with 75% observed a single time. Every HIV-positive participant received treatment in the United States. This rearrangement joins TRBV7-3 to TRBJ2-1; a weak D match, TRBD2 (6 bases). The material sequenced was unsorted PBMCs, taken 1.5 years before starting antiretroviral therapy. This clonotype was sampled from a woman between 45 and 65 years old with HIV. In DNA, the CDR3 is TGTGCCAGCAGCCGCGGGGCCGTCGGGGGTGAGCAGTTCTTC. Its translation is CASSRGAVGGEQFF.